These 24 T cell receptor beta chains share one sample of origin, sequenced in a study of T-cell memory formation after mild COVID-19. TCRdb itself ran the 5' RACE reads through MiXCR, one entry per CDR3 protein. The sample includes roughly 600,000 distinct CDR3 sequences, approximately 19% of them seen just once. Source material: PBMCs or a T cell subset sorted from them (not recorded which). These receptor sequences come from an adult woman who had mild COVID-19 (a few samples of this study predate the infection). Cell type and time point are not known.

The chain joins TRBV20-1 to TRBJ2-7; D gene uncertain. The V end lost 6 bases, the J end lost 6 bases, and 12 bases lay between the germline ends. CDR1 is DFQATT, CDR2 SNEGSKA, per germline (reference sequence). CDR3 length: 11 amino acids. The CDR3 nucleotides are TGCAGTGCAGAGGAAGGTGGCGAGCAGTACTTC. It encodes CSAEEGGEQYF.

V and J are TRBV15 and TRBJ1-2, with TRBD1 identical over 8 bases. Trimming at V came to 5 bases and at J to 2 bases, leaving 1 base not matched to a gene. The germline CDR1 and CDR2 sequences are LNHNV and YYDKDF (reference sequence). The CDR3 is made up of 13 amino acids. CDR3 in DNA: TGTGCCACCAGCTGGGACAGGAACTATGGCTACACCTTC. This codes for CATSWDRNYGYTF.

This clonotype came up a few times. J is TRBJ2-2 and V is TRBV20-1; D may be TRBD1 or TRBD2 (6 bases each). This CDR3 has 13 amino acids. Per the germline V gene, CDR1 is DFQATT and CDR2 is SNEGSKA (reference sequence). CDR3 bases: TGCAGCAGGGGACTTCCGAACACCGGGGAGCTGTTTTTT. This translates into CSRGLPNTGELFF.

At least ten counts were recorded for this clonotype. V is TRBV7-3 and J is TRBJ1-1; no clear D. The CDR3 length is 13 residues. CDR1 is SGHTA, CDR2 FQGTGA, per germline. V was cut by 3 bases and J by 3 bases, with 8 bases left in between. DNA of the CDR3: TGTGCCAGCAGCTTGCACGAGGACACTGAAGCTTTCTTT. Translation gives CASSLHEDTEAFF.

This rearrangement joins TRBV21-1 to TRBJ2-5; TRBD1 is the table's D call and was not checked against the DNA. TRBV21-1 is a pseudogene locus. CDR3 length: 16 amino acids. The CDR3 DNA follows: TGTGCCAGCAGTGTGACGGGATCGAAAGTACAAGAGACCCAGTACTTC. Translating it yields CASSVTGSKVQETQYF.

This clonotype has just a few counts. V is TRBV5-1 and J is TRBJ2-7; TRBD2 is a possible D gene (6 bases). V was clipped by 4 bases and J by 7 bases, with 24 bases between them. The CDR3 is 16 residues long. Germline assignment: CDR1 SGHRS and CDR2 YFSETQ. This CDR3 reads CASSGGVNGDGREQYF. The CDR3 nucleotides read TGCGCCAGCAGCGGAGGGGTCAACGGAGACGGGAGAGAGCAGTACTTC.

There are a few counts of this clonotype. The chain recombines TRBV12-3 or TRBV12-4 with TRBJ1-2; tentative D call: TRBD1 (6 bases). The CDR3 is 14 residues long. V lost 3 bases and J 4 bases, leaving 12 bases between the germline ends. CDR3 in DNA: TGTGCCAGCAGTTTGGGGGGCTCAATCTATGGCTACACCTTC. It translates to CASSLGGSIYGYTF.

This clonotype was detected only a few times. The chain couples TRBV6-5 to TRBJ1-2; 8 bases align to TRBD1. Germline-derived CDR1 and CDR2 are MNHEY and SVGAGI. The CDR3 sequence is 15 residues long. The trim removed 6 bases at V and 2 bases at J, leaving 8 bases unmatched. The CDR3 nucleotides are TGTGCCAGCAGGTCCCGAGGACAGGGAAACTATGGCTACACCTTC. As protein: CASRSRGQGNYGYTF.

The chain recombines TRBV3-1 with TRBJ1-1; D is ambiguous. V lost 1 base and J lost 6, with 12 bases in between. The CDR3 is 14 residues long. Per the germline V gene, CDR1 is LGHDT and CDR2 is YNNKEL (reference sequence). CDR3 loop: CASSQGNLPAEAFF. In DNA form, the CDR3 reads TGTGCCAGCAGCCAAGGGAACCTACCGGCTGAAGCTTTCTTT. Based on the CDR3 plus reference TRBV3-1 and TRBJ1-1, the full variable domain is DTAVSQTPKYLVTQMGNDKSIKCEQNLGHDTMYWYKQDSKKFLKIMFSYNNKELIINETVPNRFSPKSPDKAHLNLHINSLELGDSAVYFCASSQGNLPAEAFFGQGTRLTVV.

This rearrangement joins TRBV4-1 to TRBJ2-7; 7 bases are a match to TRBD2. Germline values: CDR1 MGHRA, CDR2 YSYEKL. V was clipped by 4 bases and J by 2 bases; unmatched bases: 5. There are 14 residues in the CDR3. The CDR3 nucleotides read TGCGCCAGCAGCCCCGGGACTATTACCTACGAGCAGTACTTC. The encoded protein is CASSPGTITYEQYF.

This clonotype was seen more than once but under ten times. The rearrangement links TRBV5-1 to TRBJ1-2, with 12 bases aligning to TRBD1. Trimming at V came to 2 bases and at J to 8 bases, leaving 10 bases not matched to a gene. Germline V gene data show CDR1 as SGHRS and CDR2 as YFSETQ. This CDR3 contains 16 residues. CDR3 nucleotides: TGCGCCAGCAGCTTCGACCCGGGACAGGGGGCGCGGGGCTACACCTTC. This encodes CASSFDPGQGARGYTF.

This clonotype was picked up a small number of times. The DNA of the CDR3 is TGTGCCAGCTGTTTTGGATACACAGATACGCAGTATTTT. Translated: CASCFGYTDTQYF. This sequence joins TRBV2 and TRBJ2-3; no clear D. The CDR3 extends over 13 amino acids. V was trimmed by 8 bases and J by 2 bases, leaving 11 bases between them. Germline V gene sequence: CDR1 SNHLY, CDR2 FYNNEI.

V usage is TRBV7-6 and J usage is TRBJ2-2; D is unclear. The CDR3 loop spans 14 amino acids. V was cut by 4 bases and J by 4 bases, with 10 bases left in between. Germline V gene data show CDR1 as SGHVS and CDR2 as FNYEAQ. In DNA, the CDR3 is TGTGCCAGCAGCTCTCATACCCTCACCGGGGAGCTGTTTTTT. It encodes CASSSHTLTGELFF.

This chain connects TRBV27 to TRBJ2-5; tentatively, D is TRBD2 (5 bases). V gave up 0 bases and J gave up 1 base, with 12 bases separating them. CDR1 MNHEY and CDR2 SMNVEV come from the germline V gene (reference sequence). This CDR3 region has 16 residues. CDR3 in amino acids: CASSLSRLAGQETQYF. The CDR3 DNA follows: TGTGCCAGCAGTTTATCGCGCCTAGCAGGCCAAGAGACCCAGTACTTC.

This clonotype came up many times. This chain links TRBV7-2 with TRBJ1-1, with 7 bases fitting TRBD1. V was pared by 5 bases and J by 8 bases, with 8 bases of the junction left unmatched. The germline CDR1 and CDR2 sequences are SGHTA and FQGNSA. The CDR3 sequence is 13 residues long. CDR3 DNA sequence: TGTGCCAGCAGCCCCGACAGGGTGCAGGAAGCTTTCTTT. This encodes CASSPDRVQEAFF.

The V and J genes are TRBV25-1 and TRBJ1-6, with D hard to call. This CDR3 has 15 amino acids. From germline, CDR1 is MGHDK and CDR2 SYGVNS. With 3 bases removed from V and 4 bases from J, the gap between germline ends came to 10 bases. Here the CDR3 reads CASSDPLGYNSPLHF. CDR3 bases: TGTGCCAGCAGTGATCCCCTTGGGTATAATTCACCCCTCCACTTT.

CDR3 nucleotide sequence: TGTGCCAGCAGCTTAGTCGCAGGGGGCGGCAATCAGCCCCAGCATTTT. It specifies CASSLVAGGGNQPQHF. This rearrangement joins TRBV7-6 to TRBJ1-5; 8 positions agree with TRBD1. The trim removed 1 base at V and 2 bases at J, leaving 4 bases unmatched. Germline V CDR1 and CDR2: SGHVS, FNYEAQ. The CDR3 extends over 16 amino acids.

This clonotype was detected many times. V is TRBV20-1 and J is TRBJ2-1, with 8 positions matching TRBD2. Germline values: CDR1 DFQATT, CDR2 SNEGSKA (reference sequence). After removal of 2 bases from V and 5 bases from J, the junction contained 5 bases not matched to a gene. This CDR3 comprises 14 residues. CDR3 DNA: TGCAGTGCTAGAACACTAGCGGCTCACAATGAGCAGTTCTTC. It encodes CSARTLAAHNEQFF.

In this sample, this clonotype turned up a few times. This chain links TRBV7-9 with TRBJ2-3, with D unclear. CDR3 length equals 14 residues. Germline assignment: CDR1 SEHNR and CDR2 FQNEAQ (reference sequence). V lost 4 bases, J lost 5 bases, and 13 bases lay in between. This CDR3 is CASSSYGYVDTQYF. CDR3 in DNA: TGTGCCAGCAGCTCCTACGGCTATGTAGATACGCAGTATTTT.

V and J are TRBV6-2 or TRBV6-3 and TRBJ2-7; tentatively, D is TRBD2 (6 bases). V shed 2 bases and J shed 2 bases, with 16 bases lying between them. CDR1 and CDR2 (germline): MNHEY, SVGEGT. This CDR3 is built from 16 residues. The CDR3 loop reads CASSYGVLASPYEQYF. The CDR3 DNA sequence: TGTGCCAGCAGTTACGGTGTCCTAGCGTCCCCCTACGAGCAGTACTTC.

This clonotype has only one observation. This may be a read error: a much more frequent sequence differs by one nucleotide. The rearrangement joins TRBV7-2 to TRBJ2-7, with 16 positions matching TRBD2. Germline V lookup: CDR1 SGHTA, CDR2 FQGNSA. The CDR3 totals 16 residues. Here the CDR3 reads CARSGTSGRGPYEQYF. The DNA of the CDR3 is TGTGCCCGCAGCGGGACTAGCGGGAGGGGACCTTACGAGCAGTACTTC.

This clonotype was recorded a few times. This sequence joins TRBV7-2 and TRBJ2-2; D remains ambiguous. Germline V gene sequence: CDR1 SGHTA, CDR2 FQGNSA. The ends were cut back, 1 base at V and 7 bases at J, with 10 bases in the middle. CDR3 size: 14 residues. The CDR3 DNA is TGTGCCAGCAGCTTAGAGGACCGCCACGGGGAGCTGTTTTTT. Translating it yields CASSLEDRHGELFF.

This clonotype came up once. The rearrangement uses TRBV12-3 or TRBV12-4 and TRBJ1-2; unclear D gene. The CDR3 loop spans 15 amino acids. The ends were cut back, 2 bases at V and 1 base at J, with 11 bases in the middle. CDR3 in amino acids: CASSLPTVNNYGYTF. Here the CDR3 DNA reads TGTGCCAGCAGTTTACCGACCGTTAATAACTATGGCTACACCTTC.

J is TRBJ1-1 and V is TRBV15; the match to TRBD1 covers 12 bases. Losses at the gene ends were 0 bases for V and 4 bases for J; bases not matched to a gene: 6. Germline V gene data show CDR1 as LNHNV and CDR2 as YYDKDF (reference sequence). The CDR3 contains 17 residues. The CDR3: CATSREGTGGRRTEAFF. The CDR3 nucleotides are TGTGCCACCAGCAGAGAAGGGACAGGGGGCAGGCGCACTGAAGCTTTCTTT.